The 25 T cell receptor beta chains listed next were all sequenced from one sample in a study of T cells in Graves' hyperthyroidism and ophthalmopathy. Amplification targeted TCR beta CDR3 regions from RNA transcripts. The HTBI primer set was used in a first-round RT-PCR of the TCR CDR3. TCRdb recomputed calls from the multiplex PCR reads with MiXCR, one row per CDR3 protein. This table holds 300,000 to 450,000 distinct CDR3 sequences, roughly an eighth found once. The sequenced sample consisted of blood. The receptors stem from a woman between 18 and 29 years old with Graves' hyperthyroidism.

This clonotype appeared many times. The chain has TRBV12-3 or TRBV12-4 and TRBJ2-2, with 10 bases that match TRBD2. Trimming at V came to 3 bases and at J to 7 bases, leaving 5 bases not matched to a gene. The CDR3 contains 15 residues. This CDR3 is CASSLVAGGFGELFF. CDR3 DNA: TGTGCCAGCAGTTTGGTAGCGGGAGGTTTCGGGGAGCTGTTTTTT.

There are many counts of this clonotype. The chain recombines TRBV9 with TRBJ2-7; TRBD2 matches at 9 bases. The CDR3 loop spans 14 amino acids. Germline V lookup: CDR1 SGDLS, CDR2 YYNGEE. The V segment lost 2 bases and the J segment 6 bases; nucleotides outside the gene matches: 6. The CDR3 sequence is CASSVSLAGGEQYF. Here the CDR3 DNA reads TGTGCCAGCAGCGTTTCACTAGCGGGCGGCGAGCAGTACTTC.

This clonotype was seen many times. In DNA, the CDR3 is TGTGCCAGCAGTTTGCCGGTGGGTGACTATGGCTACACCTTC. This encodes CASSLPVGDYGYTF. The chain uses TRBV28 and TRBJ1-2; D is ambiguous. V shed 3 bases and J shed 3 bases, with 11 bases lying between them. Germline V gene data show CDR1 as MDHEN and CDR2 as SYDVKM. The CDR3 is 14 residues long.

This clonotype was seen many times. The chain links TRBV30 to TRBJ1-2; 8 nucleotides line up with TRBD1. Germline V gene data show CDR1 as GTSNPN and CDR2 as SVGIG (reference sequence). Trimming took 3 bases from V and 1 from J; bases not matched to a gene: 4. This CDR3 has 14 amino acids. The CDR3 loop reads CAWRGTGNNYGYTF. The CDR3, as DNA: TGTGCCTGGAGGGGGACAGGAAATAACTATGGCTACACCTTC.

In its sample, this clonotype was seen many times. The gene calls are TRBV2 and TRBJ2-5; D possibly corresponds to TRBD2 (6 bases). This CDR3 is 13 amino acids long. Germline V gene sequence: CDR1 SNHLY, CDR2 FYNNEI. Deletions cut 5 bases from V and 5 bases from J, with 12 bases between. The CDR3 reads CASSTGSLETQYF. The CDR3 region has the DNA TGTGCCAGCAGTACCGGGAGCCTGGAGACCCAGTACTTC.

This clonotype was counted many times. Here the CDR3 DNA reads TGCGCCAGCAGCTTCGGGTTCGGACACCTTAACTATGGCTACACCTTC. It yields the protein CASSFGFGHLNYGYTF. The rearrangement uses TRBV5-1 and TRBJ1-2; D possibly corresponds to TRBD1 (5 bases). V was shortened by 2 bases and J by 1 base, with 15 bases between the two germline ends. Germline lookup yields CDR1 SGHRS and CDR2 YFSETQ. The length of the CDR3 is 16 residues.

This clonotype was detected a few times. The V gene is TRBV6-1, the J gene TRBJ2-7, with no clear D. The CDR3 length is 15 residues. Germline V gene data show CDR1 as MNHNS and CDR2 as SASEGT. The ends were cut back, 5 bases at V and 3 bases at J, with 17 bases in the middle. The CDR3: CASSSAASGDYEQYF. The CDR3 DNA reads TGTGCCAGCAGTTCCGCCGCCTCGGGCGACTACGAGCAGTACTTC.

This clonotype was observed a single time. A much larger clone lies one base from this, so it may be a read error. The chain is built from TRBV20-1 and TRBJ2-3; D is tentatively TRBD1 or TRBD2 (5 bases each). The germline V and J ends were trimmed by 5 bases and 4 bases, with 13 bases remaining between them. The length of the CDR3 is 13 residues. Per the germline V gene, CDR1 is DFQATT and CDR2 is SNEGSKA (reference sequence). This chain's CDR3 is CSAGGRGADTQYF. The CDR3 bases are TGCAGTGCTGGAGGAAGGGGCGCAGATACGCAGTATTTT.

This clonotype was found a few times. The V call is TRBV12-3 or TRBV12-4, the J call TRBJ2-5, with TRBD2 matching 7 bases. The CDR3 has 14 residues. V dropped 5 bases and J dropped 2; count of bases not matched to a gene: 5. CDR3 DNA sequence: TGTGCCAGCAGTAAGAGTAGCGGGCAAGAGACCCAGTACTTC. Its translation is CASSKSSGQETQYF.

This clonotype has a count of ten or more. This rearrangement joins TRBV7-9 to TRBJ1-1; 7 bases are shared with TRBD1. This CDR3 has 14 residues. CDR1 is SEHNR and CDR2 is FQNEAQ in the germline V gene (reference sequence). J was trimmed by 2 bases and V by 5 bases; bases with no gene match: 5. CDR3 coding DNA: TGTGCCAGCAGCCGGGACAGCGGAAACACTGAAGCTTTCTTT. Protein sequence: CASSRDSGNTEAFF.

The CDR3 DNA is TGTGCCACTCTCTTGGAGACCCAGTACTTC. This gives the protein CATLLETQYF. V usage is TRBV28 and J usage is TRBJ2-5; unclear D gene. Germline CDR1 is MDHEN and CDR2 is SYDVKM. V lost 10 bases, J lost 5 bases, and 8 bases lay in between. This CDR3 region has 10 residues. Full variable domain (outside the CDR3, taken from reference TRBV28 and TRBJ2-5): DVKVTQSSRYLVKRTGEKVFLECVQDMDHENMFWYRQDPGLGLRLIYFSYDVKMKEKGDIPEGYSVSREKKERFSLILESASTNQTSMYLCATLLETQYFGPGTRLLVL.

This clonotype was picked up many times. This chain links TRBV20-1 with TRBJ2-7, with D uncertain. Trimming left V 2 bases short and J 2 bases short, with 13 bases between. CDR3 length: 14 amino acids. From germline, CDR1 is DFQATT and CDR2 SNEGSKA (reference sequence). The CDR3: CSARSDWAAYEQYF. In nucleotides, the CDR3 is TGCAGTGCTAGATCAGACTGGGCAGCCTACGAGCAGTACTTC.

This clonotype was seen ten or more times. This sequence joins TRBV20-1 and TRBJ2-1, with D uncertain. CDR3 length equals 12 residues. V lost 0 bases, J lost 6 bases, and 6 bases lay in between. Germline CDR1 is DFQATT and CDR2 is SNEGSKA (reference sequence). The CDR3 spells CSARDIGNEQFF. The CDR3, as DNA: TGCAGTGCTAGAGATATAGGCAATGAGCAGTTCTTC.

This clonotype was detected many times. The chain couples TRBV12-3 or TRBV12-4 to TRBJ2-5; 10 bases agree with TRBD1. The J segment lost 2 bases and the V segment lost 3 bases, leaving 3 bases of the junction unmatched. CDR3 length: 15 residues. CDR3 loop: CASSFMGQGQETQYF. CDR3 coding DNA: TGTGCCAGCAGTTTTATGGGACAGGGGCAAGAGACCCAGTACTTC.

This clonotype was counted at least ten times. The chain employs TRBV2 and TRBJ2-4; 13 bases agree with TRBD2. Germline loops: CDR1 SNHLY, CDR2 FYNNEI. The CDR3 consists of 16 residues. Trimming cost V 7 bases and J 7 bases; bases outside gene matches: 10. This chain's CDR3 is CASNLLAGGPGNIQYF. As DNA, the CDR3 is TGTGCCAGCAATCTACTAGCGGGAGGGCCCGGTAACATTCAGTACTTC.

This clonotype appeared many times. The chain has TRBV9 and TRBJ2-5; TRBD2 matches at 7 bases. CDR1 SGDLS and CDR2 YYNGEE come from the germline V gene. Trimming removed 3 bases from V and 0 bases from J; junction bases left unmatched: 5. The CDR3 length is 15 residues. The CDR3 region has the DNA TGTGCCAGCAGCGATCTAGCGGAAAACCAAGAGACCCAGTACTTC. Its protein product is CASSDLAENQETQYF.

Turning to this clonotype: Just one base apart from a much larger clone, this may be a read error. The chain carries TRBV11-2 and TRBJ1-1; tentatively, D is TRBD1 (5 bases). From germline, CDR1 is SGHAT and CDR2 FQNNGV. This CDR3 region has 12 residues. CDR3 sequence (DNA): TGTGCCAGCAGCTCTCTTGGGACTGAAGCTCTCTTT. Translated: CASSSLGTEALF.

In this sample, this clonotype turned up many times. This chain uses TRBV11-1 with TRBJ2-7, with D perhaps being TRBD1 or TRBD2 (5 bases each). Germline-derived CDR1 and CDR2 are SGHAT and FQDESV (reference sequence). This CDR3 is 16 amino acids long. Trimming pared 4 bases from V and 0 bases from J, leaving 16 bases between. CDR3: CASSYTAGTPSYEQYF. DNA for the CDR3: TGTGCCAGCAGCTACACAGCTGGGACGCCCTCCTACGAGCAGTACTTC. Together with reference TRBV11-1 and TRBJ2-7, the CDR3 gives the full variable domain: EAEVAQSPRYKITEKSQAVAFWCDPISGHATLYWYRQILGQGPELLVQFQDESVVDDSQLPKDRFSAERLKGVDSTLKIQPAELGDSAMYLCASSYTAGTPSYEQYFGPGTRLTVT.

DNA for the CDR3: TGTGCCAGCAGCCAAGCGCCTGGGAGGTCCAAAAACATTCAGTACTTC. Its translation: CASSQAPGRSKNIQYF. V usage is TRBV3-1 and J usage is TRBJ2-4; weak D call: TRBD2 (6 bases). The CDR3 loop spans 16 amino acids. From germline, CDR1 is LGHDT and CDR2 YNNKEL (reference sequence). V lost 1 base and J lost 2, with 12 bases in between.

Comment on this clonotype: With a much larger clone just one base away, this may be a read error. The J gene is TRBJ1-2, the V gene TRBV6-2 or TRBV6-3; 7 bases agree with TRBD1. This CDR3 region has 12 residues. V shed 11 bases, J shed 2 bases, and the junction held 5 bases outside the gene matches. Germline CDR1 reads MNHEY; CDR2 reads SVGEGT. CDR3 bases: TGTGCCGGCGGGACAGCAAACTATGGCTACACCTTC. It specifies CAGGTANYGYTF.

The sample holds a few counts of this clonotype. An end of the junction differs from the germline gene, which may be a read error. This chain uses TRBV19 with TRBJ1-2; 9 positions agree with TRBD1. Germline V gives CDR1 LNHDA, CDR2 SQIVND (reference sequence). The CDR3 sequence is 17 residues long. CDR3 sequence reads: CASSPVGQGVLNYGHTF. CDR3 coding DNA: TGTGCCAGTAGTCCCGTGGGACAGGGAGTCCTAAACTATGGCCACACCTTC.

This clonotype has at least ten counts. This rearrangement joins TRBV6-1 to TRBJ1-6, with unresolved D. Trimming pared 2 bases from V and 7 bases from J, leaving 12 bases between. The CDR3 is made up of 15 amino acids. CDR1 is MNHNS and CDR2 is SASEGT in the germline V gene. The CDR3 DNA is TGTGCCAGCAGTGAATCGCCCCGCAGAAATTCACCCCTCCACTTT. Its translation: CASSESPRRNSPLHF.

As for this clonotype: Mismatch with germline at one junction end may stem from a read error. The rearrangement links TRBV19 to TRBJ1-5; the D is unclear. The CDR3 spans 14 residues. The V gene's germline CDR1 is LNHDA and CDR2 SQIVND (reference sequence). CDR3 in amino acids: CATRTGNNNHPQHF. CDR3 coding DNA: TGTGCCACCCGGACGGGGAATAACAATCACCCCCAGCATTTT. The whole variable domain, remainder taken from reference TRBV19 and TRBJ1-5, is DGGITQSPKYLFRKEGQNVTLSCEQNLNHDAMYWYRQDPGQGLRLIYYSQIVNDFQKGDIAEGYSVSREKKESFPLTVTSAQKNPTAFYLCATRTGNNNHPQHFGDGTRLSIL.

This clonotype was counted at least ten times. The chain combines TRBV12-3 or TRBV12-4 with TRBJ2-7; 13 bases align to TRBD2. CDR3 length: 15 residues. V dropped 6 bases and J dropped 4; count of bases not matched to a gene: 6. The CDR3 spells CASSPTSGGKYEQYF. The CDR3 DNA reads TGTGCCAGCAGCCCGACTAGCGGGGGGAAATACGAGCAGTACTTC.

In its sample, this clonotype was seen a few times. The chain couples TRBV20-1 to TRBJ2-5; 12 bases agree with TRBD2. Looked up from germline, CDR1 is DFQATT and CDR2 is SNEGSKA (reference sequence). CDR3 length: 19 amino acids. With V trimmed by 0 bases and J by 2 bases, 13 bases remained unmatched. This CDR3 reads CSARDRGLAGRYLQETQYF. The CDR3 nucleotides are TGCAGTGCTAGAGATAGGGGACTAGCGGGCCGATACCTACAAGAGACCCAGTACTTC.